This T cell receptor (beta chain) was identified during a study of T cells in Graves' hyperthyroidism and ophthalmopathy. General study findings and limits: Blood also showed most of the thyroid clonotypes that were expanded above 0.001.

The investigators amplified TCR beta CDR3 regions from RNA transcripts. The HTBI primer set served for first-round RT-PCR of the TCR CDR3. Using its own MiXCR run on the multiplex PCR reads, TCRdb lists one record per CDR3 protein. The table lists 700,000 or so distinct CDR3 sequences, 16% of them singletons. In this sample, this clonotype turned up many times. Its specificity is not known. CDR1 and CDR2 (germline): SGHAT, FQNNGV. Trimming pared 5 bases from V and 2 bases from J, leaving 11 bases between. This CDR3 has 14 residues. The rearrangement joins TRBV11-2 to TRBJ2-3; tentative D call: TRBD2 (5 bases). The TCR sequence derives from a man aged 18 to 29 with Graves' hyperthyroidism. The sequencing input was blood. The CDR3 here is CASSNGLHTDTQYF. CDR3 nucleotides: TGTGCCAGCAGCAACGGACTCCACACAGATACGCAGTATTTT.